This T cell receptor (beta chain) was sequenced for a study of T cells in Graves' hyperthyroidism and ophthalmopathy. Amplification of TCR beta CDR3 regions used RNA as the template. Primed by the HTBI set, a first-round RT-PCR was run on the TCR CDR3. TCRdb recomputed calls from the multiplex PCR reads with MiXCR, one row per CDR3 protein. The table lists 300,000 to 500,000 distinct CDR3 sequences, 15% of them singletons, with approximately 30% in the top ten. There are 14 residues in the CDR3. V was pared by 3 bases and J by 7 bases, with 12 bases between. Absent ophthalmopathy progression within 18 months defined stable Graves' hyperthyroidism. Subjects aged 18 to 65 presented with newly diagnosed hyperthyroidism of less than 2 months' duration. Thyroid ultrasound and orbital computed tomography, with clinical symptoms and serum thyroxine and TRAb, informed diagnoses. The authors took PBMCs from roughly 10 ml fresh peripheral blood.

The J gene is TRBJ1-4, the V gene TRBV12-3 or TRBV12-4; a possible D gene is TRBD1 (6 bases). What was sequenced was blood. This receptor was identified in a woman in her twenties or thirties with Graves' hyperthyroidism. This CDR3 is CASSFTGRGEKLFF. The CDR3, as DNA: TGTGCCAGCAGTTTTACAGGGAGGGGTGAAAAACTGTTTTTT.